Below, one TCR beta chain is given with its context. The antigen is unknown. This specimen comes from a study of blood T cells in healthy people across ages. Primers used in a second PCR of about 7 to 12 cycles were a sample-barcoded 5' primer and a J-beta primer mix. In TCRdb, the 5' RACE reads were re-called with MiXCR into one record per CDR3 protein. Counted here are some 710,000 distinct CDR3 sequences, approximately 21% occurring once; the ten biggest clones make up 20% to 25%. Study-wide findings and caveats: No conclusive comparison of naive versus antigen-experienced cells was possible with unsorted PBMCs.

Drawing of peripheral blood yielded approximately 10 milliliters from each donor. The CDR3 loop spans 15 amino acids. V was pared by 5 bases and J by 1 base, with 14 bases between. CDR1 is SEHNR, CDR2 FQNEAQ, per germline (reference sequence). This chain joins TRBV7-9 and TRBJ1-1; D gene ambiguous. Sample: blood. The receptor was isolated from a man in his 70s in good health. The CDR3 bases are TGTGCCAGCAGCGGAAGGGTGAGTCGGAACACTGAAGCTTTCTTT. Translation gives CASSGRVSRNTEAFF. The full variable domain, its missing parts supplied by reference TRBV7-9 and TRBJ1-1, is DTGVSQNPRHKITKRGQNVTFRCDPISEHNRLYWYRQTLGQGPEFLTYFQNEAQLEKSRLLSDRFSAERPKGSFSTLEIQRTEQGDSAMYLCASSGRVSRNTEAFFGQGTRLTVV.